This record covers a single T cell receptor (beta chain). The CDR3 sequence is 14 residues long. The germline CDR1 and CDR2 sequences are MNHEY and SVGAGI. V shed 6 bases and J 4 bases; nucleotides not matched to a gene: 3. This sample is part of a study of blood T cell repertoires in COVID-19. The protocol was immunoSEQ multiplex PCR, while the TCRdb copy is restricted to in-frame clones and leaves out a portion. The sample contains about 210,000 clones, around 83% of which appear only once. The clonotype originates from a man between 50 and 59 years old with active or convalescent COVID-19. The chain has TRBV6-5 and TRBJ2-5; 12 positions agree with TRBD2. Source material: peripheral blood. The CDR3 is CASRETSGGETQYF. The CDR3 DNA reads TGTGCCAGCAGGGAGACTAGCGGGGGAGAGACCCAGTACTTC.